The clone carrying this TCR beta chain was counted at least ten times. The CDR3 is 13 residues long. Between the trimmed V and J ends, which lost 3 bases and 6 bases, there was a span of 12 bases. Germline V gives CDR1 ENHRY, CDR2 SYGVKD. As for time point: blood at routine non-recurrence follow-up after resection. Researchers sequenced whole RNA taken from tumor, nontumor lung or frozen PBMC without sorting. This specimen belongs to a study of spatial heterogeneity in lung cancer. Via MiXCR, TCRdb re-called the 5' RACE reads, giving one row per CDR3 protein. The sample has 95,000 to 130,000 distinct CDR3 sequences, 9% to 15% seen once.

The sample here was PBMCs, taken at follow-up. The TCR sequence derives from a male donor with early-stage non-small cell lung cancer. The chain is built from TRBV10-3 and TRBJ2-7; D possibly corresponds to TRBD1 (7 bases). The CDR3 nucleotides are TGTGCCATCAGTGATCCAGGGGGAGGCGAGCAGTACTTC. Amino acids: CAISDPGGGEQYF.